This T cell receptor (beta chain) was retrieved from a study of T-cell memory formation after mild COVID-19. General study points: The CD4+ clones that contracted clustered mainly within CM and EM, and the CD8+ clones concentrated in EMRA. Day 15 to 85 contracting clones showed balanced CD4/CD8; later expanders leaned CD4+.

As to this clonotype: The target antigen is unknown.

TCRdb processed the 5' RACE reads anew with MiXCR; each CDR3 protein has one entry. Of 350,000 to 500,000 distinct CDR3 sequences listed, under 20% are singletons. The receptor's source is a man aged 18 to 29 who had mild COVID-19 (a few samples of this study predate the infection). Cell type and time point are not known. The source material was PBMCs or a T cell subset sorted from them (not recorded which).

The CDR3 reads CSVEEGGSGEISPYNEQFF. DNA of the CDR3: TGCAGCGTTGAAGAAGGTGGCAGCGGAGAAATCAGCCCTTACAATGAGCAGTTCTTC. This chain uses TRBV29-1 with TRBJ2-1, with D possibly being TRBD2 (5 bases). This CDR3 comprises 19 residues. Trimming pared 0 bases from V and 4 bases from J, leaving 25 bases between. Germline CDR1 and CDR2: SQVTM and ANQGSEA.